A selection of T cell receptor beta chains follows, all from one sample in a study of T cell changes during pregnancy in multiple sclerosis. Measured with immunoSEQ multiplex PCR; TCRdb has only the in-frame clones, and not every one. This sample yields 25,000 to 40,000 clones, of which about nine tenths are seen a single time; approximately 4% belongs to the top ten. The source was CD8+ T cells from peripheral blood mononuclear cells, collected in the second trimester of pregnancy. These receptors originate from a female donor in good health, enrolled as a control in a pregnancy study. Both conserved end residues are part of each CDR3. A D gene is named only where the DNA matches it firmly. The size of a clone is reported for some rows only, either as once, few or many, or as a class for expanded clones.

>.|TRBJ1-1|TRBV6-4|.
TGTGCCAGCAGTAACTTGGACAGCTTGAACACTGAAGCTTTCTTT
CASSNLDSLNTEAFF
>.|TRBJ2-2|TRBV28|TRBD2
TGTGCCAGCTCAGCGGGGGTAACCGGGGAGCTGTTTTTT
CASSAGVTGELFF
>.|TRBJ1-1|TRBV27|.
TGTGCCAGTACAGGGAACACTGAAGCTTTCTTT
CASTGNTEAFF
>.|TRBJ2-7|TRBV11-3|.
TGTGCCAGCAGCTTAGGGCGGGGGCCCCGCTACGAGCAGTACTTC
CASSLGRGPRYEQYF
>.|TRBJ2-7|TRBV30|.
TGTGCCGGCTGGAGTATATCCACCTACGAGCAGTACTTC
CAGWSISTYEQYF
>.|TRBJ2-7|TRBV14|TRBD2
TGTGCCAGCAGCCAAGGACTAGCGGTTCCCTACGAGCAGTACTTC
CASSQGLAVPYEQYF
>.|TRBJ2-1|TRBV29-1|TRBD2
TGCAGCGTGGCCGGACTAGCGGGGGAAAGAACAAAGGACGGTTTCTCCTACAATGAGCAGTTCTTC
CSVAGLAGERTKDGFSYNEQFF
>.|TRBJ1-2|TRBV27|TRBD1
TGTGCCAGCAAACTTACGGGACAGGCCCTACTTAACTATGGCTACACCTTC
CASKLTGQALLNYGYTF
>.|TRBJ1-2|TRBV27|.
TGTGCCAGCAGCCCGGGGAGGAGCTATGGCTACACCTTC
CASSPGRSYGYTF
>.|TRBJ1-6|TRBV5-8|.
TGTGCCAGCAGCTACGGGGGGATAAGAGACCTCCACTTT
CASSYGGIRDLHF
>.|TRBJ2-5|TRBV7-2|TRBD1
TGTGCCAGCGGGGGTGACAGGGGCTCAGAGACCCAGTACTTC
CASGGDRGSETQYF
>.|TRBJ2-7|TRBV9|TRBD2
TGTGCCAGCAGCCCTGGGGGGGACCTCTACGAGCAGTACTTC
CASSPGGDLYEQYF
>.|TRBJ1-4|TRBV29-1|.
TGCAGCGTTTCCCCGCAGGGGTCTAATGAAAAACTGTTTTTT
CSVSPQGSNEKLFF
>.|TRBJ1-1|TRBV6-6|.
TGTGCCAGCAGTTACTCGACAGCGTTGAACACTGAAGCTTTCTTT
CASSYSTALNTEAFF
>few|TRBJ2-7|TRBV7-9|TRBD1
TGTGCCAGCAGTAATACGGGACAGGGAGGGAACGAGCAGTACTTC
CASSNTGQGGNEQYF
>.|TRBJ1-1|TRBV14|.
TGTGCCAGCAGCCAAGACACACTGAACACTGAAGCTTTCTTT
CASSQDTLNTEAFF
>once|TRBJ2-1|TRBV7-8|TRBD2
TGTGCCAGCAGTCATATAGCGGGGGGCTACAATGAGCAGTTCTTC
CASSHIAGGYNEQFF
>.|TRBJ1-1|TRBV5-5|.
TGTGCCAGCAGCTTGAGAGGGGGCACTGAAGCTTTCTTT
CASSLRGGTEAFF
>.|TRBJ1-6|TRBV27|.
TGTGCCAGCAACCCAGGGGTCTCCTATAATTCACCCCTCCACTTT
CASNPGVSYNSPLHF
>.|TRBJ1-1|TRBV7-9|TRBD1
TGTGCCAGCAGCTCATTGACAGGGGTGAACACTGAAGCTTTCTTT
CASSSLTGVNTEAFF
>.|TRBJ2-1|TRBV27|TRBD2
TGTGCCAGCAGTGGAAGCGGGGGGGCCTGGCAGTTCTTC
CASSGSGGAWQFF
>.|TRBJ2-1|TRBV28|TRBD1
TGTGCCAGCAGTCCCGGACAGGGGACCTACAATGAGCAGTTCTTC
CASSPGQGTYNEQFF
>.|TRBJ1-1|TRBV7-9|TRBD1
TGTGCCAGCAGCTCGGGACAGGGGGAAGGTTTGTACACTGAAGCTTTCTTT
CASSSGQGEGLYTEAFF
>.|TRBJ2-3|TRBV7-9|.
TGTGCCAGCAGCGGCGACTTAGCAAGAACAGATACGCAGTATTTT
CASSGDLARTDTQYF
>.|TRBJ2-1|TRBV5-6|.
TGTGCCAGCAGCTTCGGAGGCGGAGGCTTTATCAATGAGCAGTTCTTC
CASSFGGGGFINEQFF
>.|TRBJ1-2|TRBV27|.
TGTGCCAGCAGTTTAGACGGGGGTCTTAGCTATGGCTACACCTTC
CASSLDGGLSYGYTF
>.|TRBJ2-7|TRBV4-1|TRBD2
TGCGCCAGCAGCCAAGGGGCTAGCGGGGTCTACGAGCAGTACTTC
CASSQGASGVYEQYF
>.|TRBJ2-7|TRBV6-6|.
TGTGCCAGCAGTTACTCTGTCACCTACGAGCAGTACTTC
CASSYSVTYEQYF
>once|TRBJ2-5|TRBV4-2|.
TGTGCCAGCAGCCAAGATCGGGGAGGGGGTCAAGAGACCCAGTACTTC
CASSQDRGGGQETQYF
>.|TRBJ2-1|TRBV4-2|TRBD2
TGTGCCAGCAGCCAAGTTGGGCTAGCGGGGGGGCCATCCCACAATGAGCAGTTCTTC
CASSQVGLAGGPSHNEQFF
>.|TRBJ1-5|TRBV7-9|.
TGTGCCAGCAGCTTCGGTGATAGCAATCAGCCCCAGCATTTT
CASSFGDSNQPQHF
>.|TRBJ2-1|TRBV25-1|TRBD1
TGTGCCAGCGTGACAGGGGCTGGTGAGCAGTTCTTC
CASVTGAGEQFF
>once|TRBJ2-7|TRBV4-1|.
TGCGCCAGCAGCCAAGAACAGGGGGGGGCCTACGAGCAGTACTTC
CASSQEQGGAYEQYF
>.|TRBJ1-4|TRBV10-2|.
TGCGCCAGCGTTTCCCGGGACGGGGGGGAAAAACTGTTTTTT
CASVSRDGGEKLFF
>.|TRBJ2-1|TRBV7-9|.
TGTGCCAGCAGCTTCGGAGTGAACTCCTACAATGAGCAGTTCTTC
CASSFGVNSYNEQFF
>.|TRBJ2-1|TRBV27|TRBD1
TGTGCCAGCAGTTTAGAACAGGGGTCTTTGAATGAGCAGTTCTTC
CASSLEQGSLNEQFF
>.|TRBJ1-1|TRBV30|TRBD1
TGTGCCGCTGACAGGGTCACTGAAGCTTTCTTT
CAADRVTEAFF
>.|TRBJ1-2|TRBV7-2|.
TGTGCCAGCAGCCCGACACGGGACTTCTATGGCTACACCTTC
CASSPTRDFYGYTF
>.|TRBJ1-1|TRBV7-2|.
TGTGCCAGCAGCCCTACGACAGACATGAACACTGAAGCTTTCTTT
CASSPTTDMNTEAFF
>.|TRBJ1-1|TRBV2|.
TGTGCCAGCAGTGCCTTCTACACTGAAGCTTTCTTT
CASSAFYTEAFF
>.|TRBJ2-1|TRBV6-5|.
TGTGCCAGCAGTTTCGGTACAGGGACCTACAATGAGCAGTTCTTC
CASSFGTGTYNEQFF
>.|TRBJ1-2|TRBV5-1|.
TGCGCCAGCAGCTTGGAAGGGGATTATGGCTACACCTTC
CASSLEGDYGYTF
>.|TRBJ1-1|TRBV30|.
TGTGCCTGCAGTTTCCCAGGGGTGGCTTTCTTT
CACSFPGVAFF
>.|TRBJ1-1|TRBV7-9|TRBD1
TGTGCCAGCAGCTTAGGGGGACAGGTTGCTTCGAACACTGAAGCTTTCTTT
CASSLGGQVASNTEAFF
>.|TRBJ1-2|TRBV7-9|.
TGTGCCAGCAGCTTAGGTCCCGGAGACAACTATGGCTACACCTTC
CASSLGPGDNYGYTF
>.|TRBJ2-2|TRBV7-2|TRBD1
TGTGCCAGCAGCTTAACTGATGAGGGGGCAAACACCGGGGAGCTGTTTTTT
CASSLTDEGANTGELFF
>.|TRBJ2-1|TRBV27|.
TGTGCCAGCATAGGGGCCTTGGGCAATGAGCAGTTCTTC
CASIGALGNEQFF
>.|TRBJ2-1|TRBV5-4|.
TGTGCCAGCAGCCGGCGGACAGAGTCCTACAATGAGCAGTTCTTC
CASSRRTESYNEQFF
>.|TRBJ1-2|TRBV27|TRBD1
TGTGCCAGCAGTTCCGGAACAGGGGATGGCTACACCTTC
CASSSGTGDGYTF
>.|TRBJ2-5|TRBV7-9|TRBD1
TGTGCCAGCAGCTTAGCGCCCGGGACAGTTACATGGCAAGAGACCCAGTACTTC
CASSLAPGTVTWQETQYF
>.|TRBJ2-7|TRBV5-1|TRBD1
TGCGCCAGCAGCTTCCTACCCGGGACAGGGGCCTACGAGCAGTACTTC
CASSFLPGTGAYEQYF
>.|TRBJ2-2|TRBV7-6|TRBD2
TGTGCCAGCACCCGCGGGGGGGTGAACACCGGGGAGCTGTTTTTT
CASTRGGVNTGELFF
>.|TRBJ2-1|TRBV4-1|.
TGCGCCAGCAGCCAAGCGTCACAGGGCAGCTCCTACAATGAGCAGTTCTTC
CASSQASQGSSYNEQFF
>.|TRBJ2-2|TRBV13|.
TGTGCCAGCAGCTTCAGGAAGGGAGCGGTCGGGGAGCTGTTTTTT
CASSFRKGAVGELFF
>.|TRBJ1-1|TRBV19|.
TGTGCCAGTAAAGCGACTGAAGCTTTCTTT
CASKATEAFF
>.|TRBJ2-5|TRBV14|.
TGTGCCAGCAGCCAATGGGGGCCCGGGGAGACCCAGTACTTC
CASSQWGPGETQYF
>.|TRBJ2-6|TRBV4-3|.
TGCGCCAGCAGCCAAGGTCCGGGGGCCAACGTCCTGACTTTC
CASSQGPGANVLTF
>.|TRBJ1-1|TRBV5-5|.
TGTGCCAGCGGAGAGGAAGGGGCGGACACTGAAGCTTTCTTT
CASGEEGADTEAFF
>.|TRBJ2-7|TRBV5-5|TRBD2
TGTGCCAGCAGCTCCTTAACTAGCGGGGACTCCTACGAGCAGTACTTC
CASSSLTSGDSYEQYF
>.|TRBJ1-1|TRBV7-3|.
TGTGCCAGCAGCTTAATAGGGGGTAGTACTGAAGCTTTCTTT
CASSLIGGSTEAFF